This TCR beta chain was documented in a study of blood T cell repertoires in COVID-19. Looking at the study overall: Samples came from the United States, Italy and Spain, spanning acute and convalescent COVID-19. Sources were T cells, B-cell-depleted T cells, or PBMCs; the material itself was cDNA or gDNA.

V was clipped by 10 bases and J by 9 bases, with 22 bases between them. This CDR3 contains 14 residues. Looked up from germline, CDR1 is ENHRY and CDR2 is SYGVKD. As processed by the authors: Reference gene primer amplification yielded estimated nucleated cell counts. TCRdb's copy holds only in-frame clones and misses some; the assay was immunoSEQ multiplex PCR. That table furnishes V, J and clone size, whereas the DNA furnished D and trimming. The profile shows around 99,000 clones, 70% to 90% of them singletons. The chain combines TRBV10-3 with TRBJ2-1; TRBD1 is a possible D gene (7 bases). The source of this sequence is a man over 45 with active or convalescent COVID-19. Material for sequencing was peripheral blood. This chain's CDR3 is CATQGEAQVGEQFF. CDR3 coding DNA: TGTGCCACCCAGGGGGAGGCACAAGTAGGTGAGCAGTTCTTC.